This entry concerns a single TCR beta chain. Antigen specificity is unknown. The data belong to a study of T cells in narcolepsy. Whole-study results and caveats: Autoreactive clone sequences were missing from some blood memory CD4+ repertoires. HCRT-specific and TRIB2-specific autoreactive clonotypes appeared among same-patient CSF and blood CD4+ clonotypes.

Repertoires were generated with immunoSEQ multiplex PCR, while TCRdb's copy carries only in-frame clones and drops some. The data contain tens of thousands of clones, about nine tenths of them seen just once; the ten biggest clones take up less than 1.5%. Germline CDR1 and CDR2: SNHLY and FYNNEI. V lost 8 bases to trimming and J lost 6 bases, with 19 bases between them. There are 14 residues in the CDR3. This sequence joins TRBV2 and TRBJ1-2; TRBD1 is a possible D gene (6 bases). Sample: CD45RA- memory CD4+ T cells from PBMCs. This clonotype was sampled from a human donor with narcolepsy. The CDR3 region has the DNA TGTGCCAGCCAGGGGCAGGGGAGGATTAATGGCTACACCTTC. Protein: CASQGQGRINGYTF.